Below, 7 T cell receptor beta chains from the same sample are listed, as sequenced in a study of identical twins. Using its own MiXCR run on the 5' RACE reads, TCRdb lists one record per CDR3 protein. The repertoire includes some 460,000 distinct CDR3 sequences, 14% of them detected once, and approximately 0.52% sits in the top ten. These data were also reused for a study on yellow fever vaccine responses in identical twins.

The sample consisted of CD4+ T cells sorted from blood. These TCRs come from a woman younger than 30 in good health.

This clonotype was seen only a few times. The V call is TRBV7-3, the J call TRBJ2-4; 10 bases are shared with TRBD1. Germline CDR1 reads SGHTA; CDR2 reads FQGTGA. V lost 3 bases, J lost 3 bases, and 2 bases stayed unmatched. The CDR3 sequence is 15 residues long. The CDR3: CASSLTGGVKNIQYF. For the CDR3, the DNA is TGTGCCAGCAGCTTGACAGGGGGCGTCAAAAACATTCAGTACTTC.

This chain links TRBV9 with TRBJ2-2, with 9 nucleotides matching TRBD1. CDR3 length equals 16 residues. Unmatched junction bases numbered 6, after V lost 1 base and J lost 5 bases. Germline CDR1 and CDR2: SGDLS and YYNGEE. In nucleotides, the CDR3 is TGTGCCAGCAGCGTATTGACAGGGGGATCAACCGGGGAGCTGTTTTTT. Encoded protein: CASSVLTGGSTGELFF.

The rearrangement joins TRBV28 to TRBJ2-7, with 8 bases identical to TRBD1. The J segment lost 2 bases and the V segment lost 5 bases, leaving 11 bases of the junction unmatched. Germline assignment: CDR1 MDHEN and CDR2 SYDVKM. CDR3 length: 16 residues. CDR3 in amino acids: CASSNAGQGIPYEQYF. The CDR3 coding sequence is TGTGCCAGCAGTAACGCCGGACAGGGCATACCCTACGAGCAGTACTTC.

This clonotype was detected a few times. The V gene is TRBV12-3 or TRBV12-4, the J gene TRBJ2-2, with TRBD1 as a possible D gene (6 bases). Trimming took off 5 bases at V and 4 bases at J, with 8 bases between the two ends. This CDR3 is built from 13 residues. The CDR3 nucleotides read TGTGCCAGCAGTACAGGGTTCACCGGGGAGCTGTTTTTT. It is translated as CASSTGFTGELFF.

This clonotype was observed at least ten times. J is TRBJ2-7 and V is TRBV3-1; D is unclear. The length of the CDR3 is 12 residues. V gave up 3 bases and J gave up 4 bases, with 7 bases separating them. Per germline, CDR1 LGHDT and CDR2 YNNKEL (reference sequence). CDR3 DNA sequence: TGTGCCAGCAGCCAGGCTAGTTACGAGCAGTACTTC. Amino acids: CASSQASYEQYF.

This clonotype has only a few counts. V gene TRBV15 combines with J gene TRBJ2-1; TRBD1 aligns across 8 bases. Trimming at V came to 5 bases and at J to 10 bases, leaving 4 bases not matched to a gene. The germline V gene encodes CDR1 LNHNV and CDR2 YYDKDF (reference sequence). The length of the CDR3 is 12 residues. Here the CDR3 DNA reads TGTGCCACCAGCTCCCGGGACAGGGAGCAGTTCTTC. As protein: CATSSRDREQFF.

This CDR3 reads CASRPGTLGVETQYF. CDR3 nucleotides: TGTGCCAGCAGACCCGGGACTCTCGGGGTAGAAACGCAGTATTTT. The V call is TRBV4-2, the J call TRBJ2-3; tentative D call: TRBD2 (6 bases). Between the trimmed V and J ends, which lost 6 bases and 9 bases, there was a span of 22 bases. This CDR3 has 15 residues. CDR1 LGHNA and CDR2 YNFKEQ come from the germline V gene.